Shown below are 6 T cell receptor beta chains from a single sample sequenced in a study of T cell responses to AZD1222 COVID-19 vaccine. Using immunoSEQ multiplex PCR, the repertoire was profiled, and TCRdb retains in-frame clones only, with some absent. The repertoire includes 120,000 to 150,000 clones, about 91% of them detected once, and 3.8% sits in the top ten. The sequences come from peripheral blood, collected 28 days after the second AZD1222 dose. These TCRs come from an adult who received the AZD1222 COVID-19 vaccine.

J is TRBJ1-5 and V is TRBV5-6; no clear D. Germline V CDR1 and CDR2: SGHDT, YYEEEE. CDR3 length equals 12 residues. Trimming cost V 0 bases and J 5 bases, with 3 bases left between them. The CDR3 region is CASSLGHQPQHF. CDR3 nucleotide sequence: TGTGCCAGCAGCTTGGGTCATCAGCCCCAGCATTTT.

The rearrangement joins TRBV5-1 to TRBJ1-1, with D perhaps TRBD1 (5 bases). The CDR3 spans 14 residues. V was trimmed by 1 base and J by 1 base, leaving 8 bases between them. CDR1 is SGHRS and CDR2 is YFSETQ in the germline V gene. CDR3 DNA: TGCGCCAGCAGCTTGCGGGGCCCGAACACTGAAGCTTTCTTT. Translation gives CASSLRGPNTEAFF.

The V gene is TRBV11-3, the J gene TRBJ2-3; 11 nucleotides align to TRBD2. Germline CDR1 reads SGHNT; CDR2 reads YENEEA. The CDR3 contains 15 residues. V lost 5 bases, J lost 6 bases, and 7 bases stayed unmatched. This CDR3 is CASSPRTSGLDTQYF. The DNA of the CDR3 is TGTGCCAGCAGCCCCCGGACTAGCGGGCTCGATACGCAGTATTTT.

The chain has TRBV2 and TRBJ1-2, with 8 bases lining up with TRBD1. Germline V lookup: CDR1 SNHLY, CDR2 FYNNEI. The J segment lost 2 bases and the V segment lost 5 bases, leaving 4 bases of the junction unmatched. This CDR3 region has 14 residues. The CDR3 DNA reads TGTGCCAGCAGTACCAGGGGGCAGAACTATGGCTACACCTTC. This codes for CASSTRGQNYGYTF.

This chain links TRBV6-2 or TRBV6-3 with TRBJ1-1; D is unresolved. V was trimmed by 2 bases and J by 7 bases, leaving 11 bases between them. This CDR3 contains 13 residues. The germline CDR1 and CDR2 sequences are MNHEY and SVGEGT. CDR3 amino acids: CASSYLSPYEAFF. CDR3 nucleotide sequence: TGTGCCAGCAGTTACCTCAGCCCCTATGAAGCTTTCTTT.

The rearrangement links TRBV6-5 to TRBJ2-7, with TRBD2 matching 14 bases. Germline values: CDR1 MNHEY, CDR2 SVGAGI. The CDR3 has 15 amino acids. V shed 0 bases and J 6 bases; nucleotides not matched to a gene: 1. As DNA, the CDR3 is TGTGCCAGCAGTTACTCGACTAGCGGGAGGGTCGAGCAGTACTTC. This codes for CASSYSTSGRVEQYF.